This T cell receptor beta chain appears in the sequencing data of a study of blood T cell repertoires in COVID-19. Study at large: Sample material is recorded as cDNA or gDNA derived from T cells, B-cell-depleted T cells, or PBMCs.

V lost 1 base and J 7 bases, leaving 4 bases between the germline ends. The CDR3 totals 11 residues. Germline lookup yields CDR1 LGHDT and CDR2 YNNKEL (reference sequence). The assay was immunoSEQ multiplex PCR, and TCRdb's table has in-frame clones only and misses some. Of 65,000 or so clones listed, 75% to 90% were seen once; the top ten hold approximately 15%. The clonotype comes from a man aged 80 or over with acute or convalescent COVID-19. Sequencing used peripheral blood. This chain uses TRBV3-1 (or the pseudogene TRBV3-2) with TRBJ1-2; D call uncertain. CDR3 protein: CASSQVGGYTF. CDR3 bases: TGTGCCAGCAGCCAAGTCGGTGGCTACACCTTC.